The T cell receptor (beta chain) described here comes from a study of blood T cell repertoires in COVID-19. Study-wide background: T cells, B-cell-depleted T cells, or PBMCs supplied cDNA or gDNA.

The data were produced by immunoSEQ multiplex PCR, yet TCRdb's version contains in-frame clones alone and is incomplete. Of a few hundred thousand clones detected, 85% to 90% appear once; the ten largest clones hold roughly 1%. CDR3 length: 15 residues. Trimming pared 2 bases from V and 2 bases from J, leaving 10 bases between. Per germline, CDR1 MDHEN and CDR2 SYDVKM. Participant ages covered about 18 to 95 years across around 22 US areas. Cohorts were based on clinical histories the participants reported. This sequence was found in a man aged 18 to 35 who had recovered from COVID-19. The sample taken for sequencing was PBMCs or T cells enriched from blood (not recorded which). The chain employs TRBV28 and TRBJ2-1, with D perhaps matching TRBD2 (6 bases). CDR3 region: CASSLAVAAYNEQFF. DNA of the CDR3: TGTGCCAGCAGTTTAGCGGTAGCGGCCTACAATGAGCAGTTCTTC.